Following are 7 T cell receptor beta chains from one sample sequenced in a study of T cell repertoires in cytomegalovirus infection. Using its own MiXCR run on the reads, TCRdb lists one record per CDR3 protein. The data contain more than 400,000 distinct CDR3 sequences, approximately 25% of them singletons. Sequenced input: PBMCs. These receptor sequences come from a human donor in good health (CMV status not recorded). Some clones in this sample may be carry-over from other donors' samples.

This rearrangement joins TRBV28 to TRBJ2-1; D is unclear. The CDR3 has 12 residues. CDR1 MDHEN and CDR2 SYDVKM come from the germline V gene. Trimming took 7 bases from V and 5 from J, leaving 9 bases between them. Here the CDR3 reads CASTVGDNEQFF. CDR3 bases: TGTGCCAGCACCGTAGGAGACAATGAGCAGTTCTTC.

This clonotype has a count of ten or more. The CDR3 spells CASSLEPDNSPLHF. The CDR3 nucleotides read TGTGCCAGCAGTTTAGAACCTGATAATTCACCCCTCCACTTT. The chain combines TRBV12-3 or TRBV12-4 with TRBJ1-6; D ambiguous. Trimming took 1 base from V and 5 from J, leaving 6 bases between them. The CDR3 spans 14 residues.

This chain uses TRBV5-6 with TRBJ2-1, with D hard to call. Trimming shortened V by 0 bases and J by 9 bases, and 13 bases separated the two germline ends. CDR3 length equals 14 residues. CDR1 is SGHDT, CDR2 YYEEEE, per germline. CDR3 sequence reads: CASSLASSPFEQFF. The CDR3 bases are TGTGCCAGCAGCTTGGCCTCGTCACCGTTTGAGCAGTTCTTC.

This clonotype showed up many times. The chain links TRBV7-2 to TRBJ1-4, with 9 bases lining up with TRBD1. The CDR3 loop spans 14 amino acids. J was trimmed by 5 bases and V by 5 bases; bases with no gene match: 3. Germline CDR1 is SGHTA and CDR2 is FQGNSA. The CDR3 protein is CASSLDRGNEKLFF. The CDR3 DNA reads TGTGCCAGCAGCCTGGACAGGGGAAATGAAAAACTGTTTTTT.

The CDR3 is CASSEGLLTDTQYF. CDR3 in DNA: TGTGCCAGCAGTGAAGGACTTCTCACAGATACGCAGTATTTT. The chain uses TRBV2 and TRBJ2-3; D ambiguous. Trimming shortened V by 1 base and J by 2 bases, and 7 bases separated the two germline ends. Germline CDR1 SNHLY, CDR2 FYNNEI. The CDR3 consists of 14 residues. Looking up the rest from reference TRBV2 and TRBJ2-3 gives the full variable domain: EPEVTQTPSHQVTQMGQEVILRCVPISNHLYFYWYRQILGQKVEFLVSFYNNEISEKSEIFDDQFSVERPDGSNFTLKIRSTKLEDSAMYFCASSEGLLTDTQYFGPGTRLTVL.

The rearrangement joins TRBV9 to TRBJ2-7, with a weak D call TRBD1 (6 bases). Germline values: CDR1 SGDLS, CDR2 YYNGEE. Between the trimmed V and J ends, which lost 4 bases and 2 bases, there was a span of 19 bases. This CDR3 comprises 16 residues. The CDR3 nucleotides are TGTGCCAGCAGCCCCCGGGGCACAGCAGGGGCCTACGAGCAGTACTTC. It is translated as CASSPRGTAGAYEQYF.

The chain combines TRBV12-3 or TRBV12-4 with TRBJ2-1; no clear D gene. This CDR3 contains 13 residues. Trimming left V 2 bases short and J 5 bases short, with 7 bases between. CDR3 coding DNA: TGTGCCAGCAGTTTACTAGAGAACAATGAGCAGTTCTTC. As protein: CASSLLENNEQFF.